This T cell receptor beta chain comes out of a study of cytomegalovirus exposure and HLA in healthy donors. V was pared by 0 bases and J by 5 bases, with 5 bases of the junction left unmatched. Germline assignment: CDR1 MNHEY and CDR2 SVGAGI. CDR3 length: 16 residues. The PCR had 60 Vbeta and 13 Jbeta primers. Repertoires were generated with immunoSEQ multiplex PCR, while TCRdb's copy carries only in-frame clones and drops some. This sample yields fewer than 70,000 clones, of which approximately 83% are seen a single time; 1.5% to 2% belongs to the top ten. Though probably carrying unrecorded immune exposures, donors were nominally healthy at sampling.

Sequencing was performed on PBMCs. This chain joins TRBV6-5 and TRBJ2-2, with 8 bases identical to TRBD1. The origin of this receptor is a man in his forties or fifties in good health and CMV-seronegative. The CDR3 region has the DNA TGTGCCAGCAGTTACTCTCCGGGGACAGGAACCGGGGAGCTGTTTTTT. It encodes CASSYSPGTGTGELFF.